The rows below give T cell receptor beta chains drawn from one sample of a study of T cells after yellow fever vaccination. TCRdb passed the 5' RACE reads through MiXCR, listing each CDR3 protein once. The profile shows some 240,000 distinct CDR3 sequences, around 5.2% of them singletons. Here the sequenced sample was CD4+ T cells sorted from PBMCs, taken on the day of the yellow fever booster vaccination. These receptor sequences come from a man younger than 30 who received the YFV17D yellow fever vaccine. Each CDR3 is given with its conserved first and last residue. D genes are given only for firm matches. Not all rows give a size; the values are once, few, many and, for expanded clones, a class.

v_gene,d_gene,abundance,j_gene,CDR3aa,CDR3nt
TRBV6-4,-,few,TRBJ1-6,CASSDTRNSPLHF,TGTGCCAGCAGTGACACGCGGAATTCACCCCTCCACTTT
TRBV19,TRBD1,many,TRBJ1-2,CASTETAGTAYGYTF,TGTGCCAGTACCGAGACGGCCGGGACAGCCTATGGCTACACCTTC
TRBV5-5,-,-,TRBJ1-1,CASNRDLNTEAFF,TGTGCCAGCAACAGGGACCTTAACACTGAAGCTTTCTTT
TRBV20-1,TRBD1,-,TRBJ1-1,CSAAVFMNRGTEAFF,TGCAGTGCTGCCGTCTTTATGAACAGGGGCACTGAAGCTTTCTTT
TRBV6-2/TRBV6-3,-,-,TRBJ1-2,CASRIQGTYGYTF,TGTGCCAGCAGGATTCAGGGCACCTATGGCTACACCTTC
TRBV3-1,-,few,TRBJ1-2,CASSHHGLANYGYTF,TGTGCCAGCAGCCATCACGGGTTGGCAAACTATGGCTACACCTTC
TRBV15,-,-,TRBJ1-1,CATSSFKGDTEAFF,TGTGCCACCAGCAGTTTTAAGGGGGACACTGAAGCTTTCTTT
TRBV7-2,-,many,TRBJ1-2,CATERDTYGYTF,TGTGCCACCGAAAGGGACACCTATGGCTACACCTTC
TRBV10-3,TRBD1,-,TRBJ2-2,CAISESGQGYTGELFF,TGTGCCATCAGTGAGTCGGGACAGGGATACACCGGGGAGCTGTTTTTT
TRBV7-9,TRBD1,few,TRBJ1-2,CASSLPWDRSYGYTF,TGTGCCAGCAGCTTACCTTGGGACAGGTCCTATGGCTACACCTTC
TRBV18,TRBD2,few,TRBJ2-3,CASSPTSGASDTQYF,TGTGCCAGCTCTCCGACTAGCGGGGCTTCAGATACGCAGTATTTT
TRBV5-1,-,few,TRBJ1-2,CASSLGQGYYGYTF,TGCGCCAGCAGCTTGGGGCAGGGCTACTATGGCTACACCTTC
TRBV11-1,TRBD2,-,TRBJ2-1,CASSRGGGEYNEQFF,TGTGCCAGCAGCCGCGGGGGGGGAGAGTACAATGAGCAGTTCTTC
TRBV20-1,TRBD2,many,TRBJ2-1,CSALAGTHGNEQFF,TGCAGTGCTCTAGCGGGGACACATGGTAATGAGCAGTTCTTC
TRBV7-2,TRBD1,-,TRBJ1-1,CASRWGQGRTEAFF,TGTGCCAGCAGATGGGGACAGGGACGCACTGAAGCTTTCTTT
TRBV5-1,-,few,TRBJ2-6,CASSWLASGANVLTF,TGCGCCAGCAGCTGGCTTGCGTCCGGGGCCAACGTCCTGACTTTC
TRBV19,-,-,TRBJ2-5,CASSLHWARGSMGETQYF,TGTGCCAGTAGTCTCCACTGGGCTCGGGGGTCGATGGGAGAGACCCAGTACTTC
TRBV19,TRBD1,-,TRBJ1-1,CASRTQGEVTEAFF,TGTGCCAGTCGTACACAGGGGGAGGTCACTGAAGCTTTCTTT
TRBV27,TRBD1,-,TRBJ1-4,CASKRDNRGQEKLFF,TGTGCCAGCAAAAGGGATAACAGGGGTCAAGAAAAACTGTTTTTT
TRBV12-3/TRBV12-4,TRBD2,-,TRBJ2-1,CASSFGGGGVSQQFF,TGTGCCAGCAGTTTTGGAGGCGGGGGTGTTTCTCAGCAGTTCTTC
TRBV5-1,-,many,TRBJ2-2,CASSQGPGGELFF,TGCGCCAGCAGCCAGGGGCCGGGGGGGGAGCTGTTTTTT
TRBV29-1,TRBD2,many,TRBJ2-3,CSVNPRLAGRTDTQYF,TGCAGCGTCAACCCCCGACTAGCGGGGAGGACAGATACGCAGTATTTT
TRBV12-5,-,-,TRBJ1-1,CASGLVAAAEAFF,TGTGCTAGTGGTTTGGTGGCAGCCGCTGAAGCTTTCTTT
TRBV5-1,-,few,TRBJ2-3,CASSLAIGDTQYF,TGCGCCAGCAGCTTGGCCATTGGAGATACGCAGTATTTT
TRBV5-5,-,many,TRBJ2-3,CASNPAIFTDTQYF,TGTGCCAGCAACCCCGCTATCTTCACAGATACGCAGTATTTT
TRBV7-2,-,-,TRBJ1-1,CASSLRGASTEAFF,TGTGCCAGCAGCTTACGGGGTGCGAGCACTGAAGCTTTCTTT
TRBV7-9,-,many,TRBJ2-2,CASSRVPTGGELFF,TGTGCCAGCAGCCGGGTCCCGACGGGCGGGGAGCTGTTTTTT
TRBV7-3,-,-,TRBJ2-3,CASSLRGGSTDTQYF,TGTGCCAGCAGCCTCCGAGGGGGGAGCACAGATACGCAGTATTTT
TRBV12-3/TRBV12-4,-,many,TRBJ2-1,CASSLTGEGQFF,TGTGCCAGCAGTTTAACGGGGGAAGGGCAGTTCTTC
TRBV29-1,-,-,TRBJ1-2,CSVEVDRRYTF,TGCAGCGTTGAGGTGGACAGACGTTACACCTTC
TRBV4-1,-,-,TRBJ1-2,CASSRGGFSSNYGYTF,TGCGCCAGCAGCCGGGGAGGGTTCAGCTCCAACTATGGCTACACCTTC
TRBV30,TRBD2,-,TRBJ2-5,CAWTSGQETQYF,TGTGCCTGGACTAGCGGGCAAGAGACCCAGTACTTC
TRBV19,TRBD1,few,TRBJ2-2,CATRQGRQSGELFF,TGTGCCACTAGACAGGGTCGTCAGTCCGGGGAGCTGTTTTTT
TRBV7-9,TRBD2,-,TRBJ2-5,CASSSHSGTSGGQETQYF,TGTGCCAGCAGCTCCCACTCGGGGACTAGCGGGGGCCAAGAGACCCAGTACTTC
TRBV27,TRBD2,-,TRBJ2-1,CASSLSLAGGPFNEQFF,TGTGCCAGCAGTTTATCGCTAGCGGGGGGGCCTTTCAATGAGCAGTTCTTC
TRBV29-1,TRBD1,few,TRBJ2-5,CSKTGPQETQYF,TGCAGCAAGACAGGGCCTCAAGAGACCCAGTACTTC
TRBV7-2,-,many,TRBJ2-1,CASSPRTTDEQFF,TGTGCCAGCAGCCCGAGGACGACGGATGAGCAGTTCTTC
TRBV7-8,-,few,TRBJ2-3,CASSLLGSSVITDTQYF,TGTGCCAGCAGCTTATTAGGGTCTAGCGTTATCACAGATACGCAGTATTTT
TRBV21-1,-,-,TRBJ1-6,CASSGRDRGNSPLHF,TGTGCCAGCAGCGGACGGGACAGGGGCAATTCACCCCTCCACTTT
TRBV5-1,-,-,TRBJ1-1,CASSLGYPGNTEAFF,TGCGCCAGCAGCTTGGGATACCCGGGGAACACTGAAGCTTTCTTT
TRBV20-1,TRBD2,many,TRBJ2-3,CSASLAGGSDTQYF,TGCAGTGCTAGCCTAGCGGGGGGCTCAGATACGCAGTATTTT
TRBV10-3,TRBD1,few,TRBJ2-2,CAIRRGTGGRGELFF,TGTGCCATCAGGCGTGGGACAGGGGGGCGCGGGGAGCTGTTTTTT
TRBV5-5,TRBD1,once,TRBJ1-1,CASSLGRGPKAFF,TGTGCCAGCAGCTTGGGTAGGGGGCCGAAAGCTTTCTTT
TRBV7-7,-,many,TRBJ2-7,CASSRALEDEQYF,TGTGCCAGCAGTCGGGCTCTGGAGGACGAGCAGTACTTC
TRBV6-1,-,-,TRBJ2-7,CASSVRPSGYEQYF,TGTGCCAGCAGTGTACGGCCATCGGGCTACGAGCAGTACTTC
TRBV6-2/TRBV6-3,-,-,TRBJ2-7,CASSYRGNEQYF,TGTGCCAGCAGTTATAGGGGTAACGAGCAGTACTTC
TRBV4-3,-,many,TRBJ1-1,CASSQGHLRTEAFF,TGCGCCAGCAGCCAAGGGCACCTCCGAACTGAAGCTTTCTTT
TRBV19,TRBD2,few,TRBJ2-3,CASSLEVAGGDTQYF,TGTGCCAGTAGCCTCGAAGTAGCGGGGGGAGATACGCAGTATTTT
TRBV7-9,-,many,TRBJ1-1,CASSSMWKAGNTEAFF,TGTGCCAGCAGCTCCATGTGGAAGGCCGGAAACACTGAAGCTTTCTTT
TRBV12-3/TRBV12-4,TRBD1,few,TRBJ1-6,CASSVLTGGNSPLHF,TGTGCCAGCAGTGTCCTCACAGGGGGCAATTCACCCCTCCACTTT
TRBV7-2,-,few,TRBJ2-4,CASSFQARNIQYF,TGTGCCAGCAGCTTTCAAGCGAGGAACATTCAGTACTTC
TRBV20-1,-,many,TRBJ1-5,CSARGVGGYQPQHF,TGCAGTGCTAGAGGGGTAGGGGGGTATCAGCCCCAGCATTTT
TRBV9,TRBD1,few,TRBJ2-1,CASSDLTGGRNEQFF,TGTGCCAGCAGCGACCTGACAGGGGGGCGCAATGAGCAGTTCTTC
TRBV6-5,-,many,TRBJ1-4,CASSYSLGEKLFF,TGTGCCAGCAGTTACTCCCTGGGTGAAAAACTGTTTTTT
TRBV7-3,-,-,TRBJ2-1,CASSLDGQTSYNEQFF,TGTGCCAGCAGCTTAGATGGACAGACCTCCTACAATGAGCAGTTCTTC
TRBV5-6,-,few,TRBJ2-1,CASSTLVVSSYNEQFF,TGTGCCAGCAGCACACTAGTAGTAAGCTCCTACAATGAGCAGTTCTTC
TRBV4-1,-,-,TRBJ2-1,CASSLIAASYNEQFF,TGCGCCAGCAGTCTAATCGCAGCCTCCTACAATGAGCAGTTCTTC
TRBV5-1,-,few,TRBJ2-3,CASSSRVGQYTQYF,TGCGCCAGCAGCAGCCGGGTCGGCCAGTATACGCAGTATTTT
TRBV2,-,few,TRBJ1-6,CASHGLQGLRSPLHF,TGTGCCAGCCACGGGCTACAGGGTCTTAGGTCACCCCTCCACTTT
TRBV20-1,-,once,TRBJ2-7,CSARREDSYEQYF,TGCAGTGCTAGAAGGGAAGATTCCTACGAGCAGTACTTC